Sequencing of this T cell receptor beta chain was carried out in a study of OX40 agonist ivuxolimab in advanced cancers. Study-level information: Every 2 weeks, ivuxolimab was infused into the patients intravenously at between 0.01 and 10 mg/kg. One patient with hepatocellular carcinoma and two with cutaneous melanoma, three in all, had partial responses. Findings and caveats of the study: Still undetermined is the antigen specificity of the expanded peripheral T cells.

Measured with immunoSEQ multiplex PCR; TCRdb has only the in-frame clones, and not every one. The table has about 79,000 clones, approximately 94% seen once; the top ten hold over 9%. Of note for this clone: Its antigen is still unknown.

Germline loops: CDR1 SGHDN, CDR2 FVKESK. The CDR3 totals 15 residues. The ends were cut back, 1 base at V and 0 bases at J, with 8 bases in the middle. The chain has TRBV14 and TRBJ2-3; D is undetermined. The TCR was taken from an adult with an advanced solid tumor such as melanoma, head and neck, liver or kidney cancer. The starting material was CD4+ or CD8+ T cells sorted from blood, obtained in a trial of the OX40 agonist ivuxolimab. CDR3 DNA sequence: TGTGCCAGCAGCCAAGGTTGGTCTAGCACAGATACGCAGTATTTT. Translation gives CASSQGWSSTDTQYF.